These T cell receptor beta chains were read from a single sample in a study of early T cells in non-severe SARS-CoV-2 infection. TCRdb recomputed calls from the 5' RACE reads with MiXCR, one row per CDR3 protein. The sample lists some 66,000 distinct CDR3 sequences; around 13% were seen once. Sequenced sample: whole blood. The receptors originated from an adult who was a healthcare worker with PCR-confirmed SARS-CoV-2 infection or an uninfected control (not recorded which). Each CDR3 is given with its conserved first and last residue. A D gene is named only where the DNA matches it firmly. Expanded clones get a size class; other rows say once, few or many, or leave the size out.

CDR3: CASSADRSHSGSGANVLTF
DNA: TGTGCCAGCAGTGCGGACAGATCTCATTCCGGCTCTGGGGCCAACGTCCTGACTTTC
D: .
J: TRBJ2-6
V: TRBV6-5
size: medium-sized

CDR3: CASSVADGLAGALF
DNA: TGTGCCAGCAGCGTAGCTGATGGGCTAGCGGGGGCCCTATTC
D: TRBD2
J: TRBJ2-7
V: TRBV9
size: few

CDR3: CASSLRGQGAISSYNEQFF
DNA: TGTGCCAGCAGCTTAAGGGGACAGGGGGCGATAAGCTCCTACAATGAGCAGTTCTTC
D: TRBD1
J: TRBJ2-1
V: TRBV7-6
size: many

CDR3: CASSPPGGGDQPQHF
DNA: TGTGCCAGCAGCCCACCGGGAGGGGGTGATCAGCCCCAGCATTTT
D: .
J: TRBJ1-5
V: TRBV9
size: many

CDR3: CASSGRGGPMETQYF
DNA: TGTGCCAGCTCAGGCAGGGGAGGGCCTATGGAGACCCAGTACTTC
D: .
J: TRBJ2-5
V: TRBV9
size: many

CDR3: CSVGTSEQYF
DNA: TGCAGCGTTGGGACATCCGAGCAGTACTTC
D: .
J: TRBJ2-7
V: TRBV29-1
size: .

CDR3: CASSLALEKTQYF
DNA: TGTGCTAGCAGCTTAGCGCTTGAAAAGACCCAGTACTTC
D: .
J: TRBJ2-5
V: TRBV7-7
size: many

CDR3: CASSLGEGQPQHF
DNA: TGTGCCAGCAGCTTAGGGGAAGGTCAGCCCCAGCATTTT
D: .
J: TRBJ1-5
V: TRBV7-8
size: few

CDR3: CASSQGLIDYNEQFF
DNA: TGCGCCAGCAGCCAAGGTTTAATTGACTACAATGAGCAGTTCTTC
D: .
J: TRBJ2-1
V: TRBV4-1
size: many

CDR3: CAWADRGDTEAFF
DNA: TGTGCCTGGGCGGACAGGGGAGACACTGAAGCTTTCTTT
D: TRBD1
J: TRBJ1-1
V: TRBV30
size: .

CDR3: CASSDSSYNSPLHF
DNA: TGTGCCAGCAGTGACAGCTCCTATAATTCACCCCTCCACTTT
D: .
J: TRBJ1-6
V: TRBV12-3/TRBV12-4
size: .

CDR3: CSARGTGAAQPQHF
DNA: TGCAGTGCTAGAGGGACAGGGGCCGCGCAGCCCCAGCATTTT
D: TRBD1
J: TRBJ1-5
V: TRBV20-1
size: few

CDR3: CASSLRGLAGEPVSEQYF
DNA: TGTGCCAGCAGTTTGCGGGGACTAGCGGGAGAACCTGTCTCCGAGCAGTACTTC
D: TRBD2
J: TRBJ2-7
V: TRBV27
size: .

CDR3: CASSFREGGLRETQYF
DNA: TGCGCCAGCAGCTTCAGGGAAGGAGGCTTGAGAGAGACCCAGTACTTC
D: .
J: TRBJ2-5
V: TRBV5-1
size: many

CDR3: CASSSDRGGGNEQFF
DNA: TGTGCCAGCAGCTCCGACAGGGGGGGAGGCAATGAGCAGTTCTTC
D: TRBD1
J: TRBJ2-1
V: TRBV7-6
size: few

CDR3: CASSTGLVPYEQYF
DNA: TGTGCCAGCAGTACGGGACTAGTCCCCTACGAGCAGTACTTC
D: TRBD2
J: TRBJ2-7
V: TRBV28
size: .

CDR3: CASRTQSNQETQYF
DNA: TGTGCCAGCAGGACCCAGAGCAACCAAGAGACCCAGTACTTC
D: .
J: TRBJ2-5
V: TRBV7-9
size: .

CDR3: CASSQDSPASGYTF
DNA: TGTGCCAGCAGCCAAGATTCCCCGGCAAGTGGCTACACCTTC
D: .
J: TRBJ1-2
V: TRBV3-2
size: few